This T cell receptor (beta chain) is from a study of CD8 T cells in ankylosing spondylitis. The germline V gene encodes CDR1 DFQATT and CDR2 SNEGSKA (reference sequence). The germline V and J ends were trimmed by 3 bases and 5 bases, with 14 bases remaining between them. This CDR3 comprises 13 residues. Overall study findings and caveats: Ankylosing spondylitis blood appeared to be characterized by a TCR beta motif of fewer than ten highly homologous variants. According to the report, clones linked to the disease were significantly enriched in matched synovial fluid samples taken from ankylosing spondylitis patients.

From the 5' RACE reads, TCRdb called clonotypes with MiXCR, one entry per CDR3 protein. This sample has about 44,000 distinct CDR3 sequences, with roughly 11% found just once. There are many counts of this clonotype. Its antigen is unidentified. What was sequenced was blood, either unsorted or a sorted T cell fraction (not recorded which). V and J are TRBV20-1 and TRBJ2-7; D is uncertain. The receptor was derived from a male donor with ankylosing spondylitis or in good health (not recorded which). CDR3 nucleotide sequence: TGCAGTGCTAGGAGGATCCTCGGCCACGAGCAGTACTTC. Its translation is CSARRILGHEQYF.